This T cell receptor beta chain was retrieved from a study of cytomegalovirus exposure and HLA in healthy donors. Study background: A later analysis reported the approximately 120 validation repertoires used the same platform as the 666 first-cohort repertoires. General study points: A subsequent analysis found that TCR clusters from the first cohort also tended to co-occur in the 90 to 150 validation repertoires, with 94% of cluster scores above 0. Most TCR sequences were rare, but some public TCRs occurred in many donors.

This clone was detected only once. Antigen unknown. Using immunoSEQ multiplex PCR, the repertoire was profiled, and TCRdb retains in-frame clones only, with some absent. The sample has approximately 97,000 clones, approximately 95% seen once. Trimming removed 0 bases at V and 1 base at J, with 10 bases between. This CDR3 has 16 residues. The germline V gene has CDR1 LGHNA and CDR2 YSLEER. This TCR was sampled from a woman aged 18-35 years in good health and CMV-seronegative. The V gene is TRBV4-3, the J gene TRBJ2-4; possibly TRBD1 for D (5 bases). Input material: PBMCs. The CDR3 nucleotides read TGCGCCAGCAGCCAAGAGGCAGGGTGGGCCAAAAACATTCAGTACTTC. This encodes CASSQEAGWAKNIQYF.